The entry that follows covers one T cell receptor beta chain sequence. The specificity of this receptor is unknown. No much larger clonotype is one base removed from it; base qualities were not supplied. This entry is derived from a study of human T cells and chemical hapten exposure (dated by TCRdb to the early 2020s). Broadly, across the study: For sensitization, 2% DPC in acetone was applied to an approximately 2 cm by approximately 2 cm area of upper inner arm skin. Weekly therapeutic DPC doses were additionally applied to the scalp of patients throughout the approximately 25-week study period. Patch tests used Finn chambers with 0.01% DPC on the upper back, scored after 6 days by International Contact Dermatitis Research Group standards. The mostly female patient cohort included alopecia areata with under or over 50% scalp involvement, alopecia totalis and alopecia universalis. Libraries were pooled for sequencing, and per-sample TCR yields varied mainly because of small differences in library volumes within the pool. Peripheral blood TCR repertoire changes were tracked in vivo in alopecia patients during primary and secondary sensitization to the hapten diphenylcyclopropenone (DPC). Patient blood was sampled pre-sensitization (week 0) and at 2, 6 and about 24 weeks after DPC sensitization. Some 29 alopecia patients provided blood for TCR sequencing at one to four time points (pre-sensitization, 2, 6 and 24 weeks).

The sample's time point label, decoded: patch test 1, 2 weeks after DPC sensitization. The treatment or condition label, read with the paper, signifies: therapeutic diphenylcyclopropenone sensitization with weekly scalp DPC. Blood at each patch-test visit was drawn before the patch test was applied. Patients were considered eligible if aged 18 to 70, diagnosed with alopecia and deemed suitable for DPC therapy, and patients were excluded if pregnant. Unfractionated whole blood was collected in Tempus Blood RNA tubes, and total RNA was extracted from that blood. Results the study describes overall, beyond this receptor: Expanded TCRs formed significantly more large CDR3 similarity clusters than pre-sensitization or healthy control sets, consistent with antigen-driven responses. Repeated subsampling changed both the strength of the expansion versus patch-test correlation and the threshold at which the correlation became significant. The number of TCRs above 1 in 1000 frequency did not change with DPC sensitization; there was no evidence of global repertoire structure alterations. All patients had alopecia, a presumed autoimmune disease, so their immune response might differ from that of healthy individuals. Patch test score was positively correlated with the number of PT1 expanded TCRs, with significance at thresholds 8, 16 and 32 but not at 4.

Libraries came from RACE. The sample was run on a NextSeq 500. During library preparation, unique molecular identifiers were attached to individual cDNA molecules so that TCRs could be counted in a quantitative, reproducible way. From each blood RNA sample, both TCR alpha and TCR beta chains were sequenced. The paper's processing steps were these. The median number of TCRs per sample was 90,000 to 100,000, ranging from 23,224 to 690,600. The Decombinator software suite was used to annotate V, J and CDR3 in the TCR reads. For PS versus PT1 abundance plots, all samples were subsampled to the same number of TCRs (28,000). TCRs were defined as expanded if absent before sensitization and observed at least eight times at the 2-week time point. TCRdb reworked the public reads: Q25 trimming with fastp, MiXCR clone assembly, productive beta chains retained. For every CDR3 protein sequence, its rows merge into one entry that carries the most common genes and DNA. None of the V and J calls come from the authors' own analysis; TCRdb made them. The sample table contains approximately 73,000 distinct CDR3 sequences; only one count was recorded for 10% of them. Of the sample, 1.1% to 1.5% falls within the top ten clones.

This receptor was taken from a woman aged 45-60 years with alopecia areata. Some clones in this sample may be carry-over from other donors' samples. Sequenced here: whole blood, sampled in connection with sensitization to the hapten diphenylcyclopropenone (DPC).

The CDR3 protein sequence reads: CASSHRDRGTDTQYF. In nucleotide form, the sequence is TGTGCCAGCAGCCACCGGGACAGGGGGACAGATACGCAGTATTTT. The rearranged segments are TRBV6-5 and TRBJ2-3, with 11 central nucleotides matching TRBD1. Based on the germline V gene, the CDR1 and CDR2 sequences are MNHEY and SVGAGI. Inclusive of the bounding cysteine and phenylalanine, the CDR3 is 15 residues long. Solely the CDR3 DNA is kept, with 45 bases framed from the first base. Clipping removes 6 bases from V and 3 bases from J, with 5 as the unmatched junction base count.